This T cell receptor (beta chain) originates from a study of blood T cell repertoires in COVID-19. Between the trimmed V and J ends, which lost 5 bases and 6 bases, there was a span of 13 bases. CDR1 is SEHNR, CDR2 FQNEAQ, per germline (reference sequence). The CDR3 totals 13 residues. This clone appeared a few times. Participants reported their clinical history, and cohort assignment relied on those reports. Methods used by the authors: Amplification of reference gene primers provided the estimated nucleated cell counts. Profiled with immunoSEQ multiplex PCR; TCRdb holds only in-frame clones, not every one. V and J calls and clone size are copied from that table; D and trimming were computed from the DNA. The profile shows 200,000 or so clones, around 82% of them singletons.

The chain employs TRBV7-9 and TRBJ1-1; unclear D gene. This sequence originates from a man aged 35 to 55 who had recovered from COVID-19. The sequenced material came from PBMCs or T cells enriched from blood (not recorded which). In DNA form, the CDR3 reads TGTGCCAGCAGCCGGGGAGGAAGGGCTGAAGCTTTCTTT. This sequence encodes CASSRGGRAEAFF.